The 2 T cell receptor beta chains presented below share a single source sample, sequenced in a study of T cells in Graves' hyperthyroidism and ophthalmopathy. Amplification of TCR beta CDR3 regions was performed using RNA transcripts as template. First-round RT-PCR with HTBI primers amplified the TCR CDR3 region. A single record per CDR3 protein comes from TCRdb applying MiXCR to the multiplex PCR reads. This sample has a few hundred thousand distinct CDR3 sequences, with 15% to 19% found just once. The sample taken for sequencing was blood. The receptor source for this set is a woman in her 30s with Graves' hyperthyroidism.

This clonotype was seen at least ten times. The chain carries TRBV3-1 and TRBJ1-5, with TRBD1 as a possible D gene (6 bases). Per germline, CDR1 LGHDT and CDR2 YNNKEL (reference sequence). V lost 1 base and J lost 4, with 11 bases in between. The CDR3 is 15 amino acids. The CDR3 sequence is CASSQGAGQNQPQHF. CDR3 bases: TGTGCCAGCAGCCAAGGGGCCGGACAGAATCAGCCCCAGCATTTT.

This clonotype was detected many times. This chain links TRBV7-2 with TRBJ1-1; D not resolved. The CDR3 covers 13 residues. Germline lookup yields CDR1 SGHTA and CDR2 FQGNSA. V lost 3 bases and J 2 bases, leaving 7 bases between the germline ends. CDR3 loop: CASSFNRNTEAFF. CDR3 coding DNA: TGTGCCAGCAGCTTCAACAGAAACACTGAAGCTTTCTTT.